This is a list of T cell receptor beta chains from one sample in a study of CD8 T cells in ankylosing spondylitis. A single record per CDR3 protein comes from TCRdb applying MiXCR to the 5' RACE reads. The sample gives 200,000 to 300,000 distinct CDR3 sequences, around 32% of which show up once; roughly 4% is in the top ten. Sequencing used blood, either unsorted or a sorted T cell fraction (not recorded which). All receptors come from a male donor with ankylosing spondylitis or in good health (not recorded which). The CDR3 runs from the conserved cysteine through the conserved F or W. D genes are given only for firm matches. Size values are once, few and many counts, or a class for expanded clones, and some rows have none.

>.|.|TRBV20-1|TRBJ2-1
CSAPGTTSYNEQFF
TGCAGTGCCCCTGGGACCACCTCCTACAATGAGCAGTTCTTC
>.|.|TRBV7-9|TRBJ2-7
CASSFPGVQLEEQYF
TGTGCCAGCAGCTTCCCCGGGGTACAGCTGGAGGAGCAGTACTTC
>.|.|TRBV7-6|TRBJ2-5
CASSTDPGPQETQYF
TGTGCCAGCAGCACCGACCCGGGGCCTCAAGAGACCCAGTACTTC
>.|few|TRBV5-1|TRBJ2-7
CASSLEGPIYSYEQYF
TGCGCCAGCAGCTTGGAGGGGCCCATCTACTCCTACGAGCAGTACTTC
>.|.|TRBV6-5|TRBJ2-5
CASSFPATMVARVWKTQYF
TGTGCCAGCAGTTTCCCGGCGACTATGGTGGCCAGGGTATGGAAGACCCAGTACTTC
>TRBD1|few|TRBV5-1|TRBJ2-7
CASKFTGAYEQYF
TGCGCCAGCAAGTTTACAGGGGCATACGAGCAGTACTTC
>.|.|TRBV5-1|TRBJ2-3
CASSLGANSDTQYF
TGCGCCAGCAGCCTGGGGGCAAATTCCGATACGCAGTATTTT
>TRBD2|few|TRBV15|TRBJ2-3
CATSTFPGTSGTDTQYF
TGTGCCACCAGCACCTTTCCCGGGACTAGCGGCACAGATACGCAGTATTTT
>TRBD1|.|TRBV20-1|TRBJ1-1
CSAHPDRVTEAFF
TGCAGTGCCCACCCTGACAGGGTCACTGAAGCTTTCTTT
>TRBD2|.|TRBV20-1|TRBJ2-2
CSAPVKRGNTGELFF
TGCAGTGCCCCCGTAAAGCGGGGAAACACCGGGGAGCTGTTTTTT
>.|.|TRBV6-1|TRBJ2-3
CASSDGGTADTQYF
TGTGCCAGCAGCGACGGCGGTACGGCAGATACGCAGTATTTT
>TRBD2|.|TRBV6-4|TRBJ2-2
CASSPIGTRYTGELFF
TGTGCCAGCAGTCCCATTGGGACTAGATACACCGGGGAGCTGTTTTTT
>.|.|TRBV12-3/TRBV12-4|TRBJ2-6
CASRSTGFGANVLTF
TGTGCCAGCAGGTCAACAGGGTTTGGGGCCAACGTCCTGACTTTC
>.|.|TRBV5-1|TRBJ2-3
CASSPGHTGTDTQYF
TGCGCCAGCAGCCCGGGCCATACAGGCACAGATACGCAGTATTTT
>.|many|TRBV12-5|TRBJ2-2
CASGLVGTNTGELFF
TGTGCTAGTGGTTTGGTCGGAACGAACACCGGGGAGCTGTTTTTT
>TRBD2|many|TRBV20-1|TRBJ2-3
CSAAAAGTSGTDTQYF
TGCAGTGCGGCTGCTGCCGGGACTAGCGGCACAGATACGCAGTATTTT